The T cell receptor (beta chain) under discussion was sequenced for a study of cytomegalovirus exposure and HLA in healthy donors. Per germline, CDR1 SQVTM and CDR2 ANQGSEA. V lost 6 bases and J lost 10, with 16 bases in between. CDR3 length: 13 residues. With regard to this clone: Its antigen remains unknown.

The PCR was carried out with 60 Vbeta primers and 13 Jbeta primers. The method was immunoSEQ multiplex PCR; TCRdb's version includes in-frame clones alone and lacks a portion of them. The table lists some 140,000 clones, 79% of them singletons. Study-wide results and limits: TCR association rates varied by HLA locus in a later analysis, with DRB1 highest and HLA-C lowest.

The receptor was isolated from a man aged 18 to 29 in good health and CMV-seronegative. The sequenced sample consisted of PBMCs. The chain is built from TRBV29-1 and TRBJ1-6, with a possible D match to TRBD1 (5 bases). This chain's CDR3 is CSVAEGDRSPLHF. The CDR3 nucleotides read TGCAGCGTCGCCGAAGGGGATCGCTCACCCCTCCACTTT.